This TCR beta chain is from a study of blood T cell repertoires in COVID-19. Overall study: Acute and convalescent COVID-19 samples came from the United States, Italy and Spain. Sample material is recorded as cDNA or gDNA derived from T cells, B-cell-depleted T cells, or PBMCs.

Study processing details: Using reference gene primer amplification, nucleated cell counts were estimated. Data came from immunoSEQ multiplex PCR; TCRdb stores just in-frame clones and leaves some out. That table furnishes V, J and clone size, whereas the DNA furnished D and trimming. This table holds about 180,000 clones, approximately 79% found once. Germline CDR1 and CDR2: SGHNT and YYREEE (reference sequence). Trimming took 1 base from V and 1 from J; bases not matched to a gene: 9. The CDR3 loop spans 17 amino acids. One Seattle source followed patients from active infection through their disease course.

The receptor was isolated from a woman in her fifties or sixties with COVID-19, enrolled during active disease. The specimen sequenced was peripheral blood. The chain couples TRBV5-4 to TRBJ2-7, with 9 bases lining up with TRBD1. The CDR3 loop reads CASSLFKWTGESYEQYV. The CDR3 nucleotides are TGTGCCAGCAGCTTGTTCAAGTGGACAGGGGAGTCCTACGAGCAGTACGTC.